The entry below describes one T cell receptor beta chain. What it binds is unknown. A junction boundary mismatches the germline segment, possibly from a read error. Extraction also yielded germline DNA, while blood RNA was obtained from unsorted whole blood. The study enrolled treatment-naive patients with chronic HBV infection. These data are taken from a study of tumor-infiltrating lymphocytes in primary liver carcinoma. Study summary: The study included patients who were men and women aged 30 to 69 years. Findings and limits, study-wide: Relative to tumor region pairs, the tumor-adjacent and tumor-blood pairs showed overlap that was lower.

Constant-region priming of roughly 500 ng total RNA yielded TCR beta cDNA. TCR beta libraries came from three nested multiplex PCR rounds using slightly modified ARM-PCR. Investigators reported that the first two PCR rounds, at 9 to 11 cycles each, used TRBV1-TRBV30 forward primers with a C-beta reverse primer. TCRdb processed the multiplex PCR reads anew with MiXCR; each CDR3 protein has one entry. Here the sample spans about 320,000 distinct CDR3 sequences, more than 55% being singletons. The CDR3 runs to 13 residues. Per germline, CDR1 SQVTM and CDR2 ANQGSEA. The clonotype originates from a middle-aged man with primary liver carcinoma and hepatitis B virus infection. The genes are TRBV29-1 and TRBJ1-1, with D tentatively TRBD1 (6 bases). What was sequenced was peripheral blood. The CDR3 DNA is TGCAACGTTGAGTGGAGCGGGGGCTCTGAAGCTTTCTTT. This translates into CNVEWSGGSEAFF.